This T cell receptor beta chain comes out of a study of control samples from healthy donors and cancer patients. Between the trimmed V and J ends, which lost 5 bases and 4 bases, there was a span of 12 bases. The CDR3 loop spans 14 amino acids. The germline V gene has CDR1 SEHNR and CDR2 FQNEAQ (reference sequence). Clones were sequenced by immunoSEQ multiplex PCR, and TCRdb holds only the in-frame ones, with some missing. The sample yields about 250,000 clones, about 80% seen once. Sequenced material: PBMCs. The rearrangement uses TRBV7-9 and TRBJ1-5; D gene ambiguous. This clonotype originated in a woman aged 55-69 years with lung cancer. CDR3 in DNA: TGTGCCAGCAGCGACTCGGGGTCTAATCAGCCCCAGCATTTT. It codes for CASSDSGSNQPQHF.